This T cell receptor beta chain was documented in a study of human T cells and chemical hapten exposure (dated by TCRdb to the early 2020s). For context, the study as a whole: For sensitization, 2% DPC in acetone was applied to a 2 cm by 2 cm area of upper inner arm skin. Throughout the study period of 20 to 30 weeks, patients also received therapeutic DPC doses to the scalp every week. Patch testing on the upper back used Finn chambers containing 0.01% DPC, with scoring done after 6 days according to International Contact Dermatitis Research Group standards. The mostly female patient cohort included alopecia areata with under or over 50% scalp involvement, alopecia totalis and alopecia universalis. The libraries were sequenced as a pool, and the TCR yield per sample differed mostly because of small variations in library volumes within the pool. In alopecia patients, the study followed how the peripheral blood TCR repertoire changed in vivo over primary and secondary sensitization to diphenylcyclopropenone (DPC), a hapten. Blood samples were taken from patients before sensitization (week 0) and then at 2, 6 and about 24 weeks after DPC sensitization. For TCR sequencing, blood came from over 25 alopecia patients at anywhere from one to four time points (pre-sensitization, 2, 6 and 24 weeks). General study outcomes and caveats: Repeated subsampling changed both the strength of the expansion versus patch-test correlation and the threshold at which the correlation became significant. The number of TCRs above 1 in 1000 frequency did not change with DPC sensitization; there was no evidence of global repertoire structure alterations. Alopecia, a presumed autoimmune disease, was present in all patients, so the immune response of the patients might differ from that of healthy individuals. Patch test score was positively correlated with the number of PT1 expanded TCRs, with significance at thresholds 8, 16 and 32 but not at 4. Expanded TCRs formed significantly more large CDR3 similarity clusters than pre-sensitization or healthy control sets, consistent with antigen-driven responses.

To note about this clonotype: No antigen is known for it. The record has no base qualities; no much larger clone is one base away.

The library relied on RACE. The instrument given in TCRdb is NextSeq 500. During library preparation, unique molecular identifiers were attached to individual cDNA molecules so that TCRs could be counted in a quantitative, reproducible way. Each blood RNA sample was used to sequence both TCR alpha and TCR beta chains. In the original analysis: A median of roughly 99,000 TCRs per sample was observed, with a range of 23,224 to 690,600. V, J and CDR3 annotation of the TCR reads was performed with the Decombinator software suite. For PS versus PT1 abundance plots, all samples were subsampled to the same number of TCRs (28,000). Expanded TCRs were defined as absent before sensitization and observed at least eight times at the 2-week time point. The raw public data were reprocessed by TCRdb itself: fastp quality trimming at Q25, MiXCR clonotype calling, in-frame beta chains only. One record per CDR3 amino acid sequence lists the most common genes and DNA. The V and J calls here are based on TCRdb, not the publication. The table for this sample lists about 69,000 distinct CDR3 sequences; 10% of them were counted only once. The ten largest clones represent around 6.8% of the sample.

The sample's time point label, decoded: patch test 2, 6 weeks after DPC sensitization. This specimen's treatment or condition label, interpreted: therapeutic diphenylcyclopropenone sensitization with weekly scalp DPC. Blood at each patch-test visit was drawn before the patch test was applied. To be eligible, patients had to be aged 18 to 70, diagnosed with alopecia and judged suitable for DPC therapy, while pregnant patients were excluded. Total RNA was isolated from unfractionated whole blood collected in Tempus Blood RNA tubes. The CDR3 runs 15 amino acids, cysteine and phenylalanine included. Only the CDR3 DNA stays, 45 bases, in frame from base 1. V sheds 3 bases and J sheds 6 bases, leaving 15 bases between their ends. Taken from the germline V gene, the CDR1 and CDR2 loops are WSHSY and SAAADI.

Specimen: whole blood, collected in connection with sensitization to the hapten diphenylcyclopropenone (DPC). The origin of this receptor is a woman between 50 and 59 years old with alopecia areata. Some clones in this sample may be carry-over from other donors' samples. The V gene is TRBV10-2 and the J gene is TRBJ2-1; TRBD2 is perhaps the D gene, given 5 matching bases. The nucleotides read TGCGCCAGCAGTGAATCCAGGACCCGGGGCAATGAGCAGTTCTTC. This codes for CASSESRTRGNEQFF.